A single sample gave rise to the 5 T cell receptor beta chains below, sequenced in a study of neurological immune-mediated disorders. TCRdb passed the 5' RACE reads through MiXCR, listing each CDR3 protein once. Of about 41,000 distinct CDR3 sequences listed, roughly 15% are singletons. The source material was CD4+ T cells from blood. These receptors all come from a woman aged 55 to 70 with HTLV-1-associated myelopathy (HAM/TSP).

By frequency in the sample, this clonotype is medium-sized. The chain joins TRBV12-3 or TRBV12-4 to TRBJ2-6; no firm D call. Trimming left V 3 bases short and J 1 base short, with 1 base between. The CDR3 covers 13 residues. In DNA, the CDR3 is TGTGCCAGCAGTTTGTCTGGGGCCAACGTCCTGACTTTC. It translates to CASSLSGANVLTF.

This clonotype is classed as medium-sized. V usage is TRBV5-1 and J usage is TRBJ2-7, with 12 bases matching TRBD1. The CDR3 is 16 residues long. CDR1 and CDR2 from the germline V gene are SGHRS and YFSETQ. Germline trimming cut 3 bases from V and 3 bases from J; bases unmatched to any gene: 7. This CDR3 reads CASSSGQGALNYEQYF. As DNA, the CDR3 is TGCGCCAGCAGCTCGGGACAGGGGGCTTTGAACTACGAGCAGTACTTC.

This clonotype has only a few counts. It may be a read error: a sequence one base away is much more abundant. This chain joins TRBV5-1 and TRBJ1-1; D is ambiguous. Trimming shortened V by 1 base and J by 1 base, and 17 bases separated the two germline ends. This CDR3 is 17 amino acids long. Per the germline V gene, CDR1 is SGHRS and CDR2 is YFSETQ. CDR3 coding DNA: TGCGCCAGCAGCTTGAGGGCGTCCCTAATAGGGAACACTGAAGCTTTCTTT. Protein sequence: CASSLRASLIGNTEAFF.

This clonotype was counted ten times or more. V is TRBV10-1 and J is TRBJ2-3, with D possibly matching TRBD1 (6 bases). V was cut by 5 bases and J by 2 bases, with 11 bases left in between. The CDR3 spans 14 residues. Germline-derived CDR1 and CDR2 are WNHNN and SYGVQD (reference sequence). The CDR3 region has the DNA TGCGCCAGCAGTCGGGACACCTTCACAGATACGCAGTATTTT. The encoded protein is CASSRDTFTDTQYF.

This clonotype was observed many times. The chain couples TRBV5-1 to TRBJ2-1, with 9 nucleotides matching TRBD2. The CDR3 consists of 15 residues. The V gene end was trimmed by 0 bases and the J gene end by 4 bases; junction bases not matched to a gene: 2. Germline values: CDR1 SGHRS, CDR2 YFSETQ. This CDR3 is CASSLDLAGYNEQFF. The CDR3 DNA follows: TGCGCCAGCAGCTTGGATCTAGCGGGGTACAATGAGCAGTTCTTC.